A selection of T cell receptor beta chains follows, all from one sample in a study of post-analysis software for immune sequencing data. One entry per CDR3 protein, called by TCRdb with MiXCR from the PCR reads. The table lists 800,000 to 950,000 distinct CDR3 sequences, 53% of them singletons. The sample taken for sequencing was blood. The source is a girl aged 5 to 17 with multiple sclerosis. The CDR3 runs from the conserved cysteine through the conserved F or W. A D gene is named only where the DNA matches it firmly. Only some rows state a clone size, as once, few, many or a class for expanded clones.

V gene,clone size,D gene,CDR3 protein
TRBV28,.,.,CASSPSGEGYNQPQHF
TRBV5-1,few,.,CAVARGENEQFF
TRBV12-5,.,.,CASGLQDGYEQYF
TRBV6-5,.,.,CASNRPGGRETQYF
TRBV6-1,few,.,CASSTPKPSGGYNEQFF
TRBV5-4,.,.,CASSFGTPLAKNIQYF
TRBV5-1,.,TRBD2,CASSLAPSGGQETQYF
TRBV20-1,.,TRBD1,CSAPQGYYGGYTF
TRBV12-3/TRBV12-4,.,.,CASSLGPSGNTIYF
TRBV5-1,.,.,CASSLDAMGSGANVLTF
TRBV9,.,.,CASSAQWGGNEQFF
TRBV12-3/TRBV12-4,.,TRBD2,CASSLLSGGDNEQFF
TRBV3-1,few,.,CASSQVASRDTQYF
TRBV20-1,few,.,CSARELTYNEQFF
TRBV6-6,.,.,CASSFLQLERTDTQYF
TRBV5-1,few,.,CASNLGSGANVLTF
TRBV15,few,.,CATSRQPVKETQYF
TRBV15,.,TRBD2,CATSRGLGLAGGYQETQYF
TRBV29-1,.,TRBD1,CSVYTGTANTEAFF
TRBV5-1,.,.,CASSDSGGADTQYF
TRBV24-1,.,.,CATSPNPGSGANVLTF
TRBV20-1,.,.,CSAANPLGSDEQYF
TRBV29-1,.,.,CSVAQQIPSDTQYF
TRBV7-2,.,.,CASSYPNGEQYF
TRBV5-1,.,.,CASSFPHDREQGGPVSYEQYF
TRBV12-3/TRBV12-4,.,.,CASSFSGNRGYTF
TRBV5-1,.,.,CASSLGDGRRDEQYF
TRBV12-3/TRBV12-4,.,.,CASSLATGQRVSEQYF
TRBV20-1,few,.,CSARDPQLPYEQYF
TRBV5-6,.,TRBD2,CASSLGVLAGDAYNEQFF